Presented here are 27 T cell receptor beta chains from one specimen sequenced in a study of T cells in Graves' hyperthyroidism and ophthalmopathy. Amplification of TCR beta CDR3 regions was performed using RNA transcripts as template. The TCR CDR3 first-round RT-PCR relied on the HTBI primer set. TCRdb itself ran the multiplex PCR reads through MiXCR, one entry per CDR3 protein. The data contain about 400,000 distinct CDR3 sequences, roughly 14% of them singletons. Sequenced material: blood. The receptors derive from a young man with Graves' ophthalmopathy.

This clonotype appeared a few times. The CDR3: CASRTELAGGKYSGANVLTF. The CDR3 DNA sequence: TGTGCCAGCAGAACCGAACTAGCGGGGGGAAAATATTCTGGGGCCAACGTCCTGACTTTC. The chain recombines TRBV5-6 with TRBJ2-6; 12 bases are a match to TRBD2. The germline V gene has CDR1 SGHDT and CDR2 YYEEEE. CDR3 size: 20 residues. V shed 5 bases, J shed 1 base, and the junction held 13 bases outside the gene matches.

This clonotype has at least ten counts. CDR3 bases: TGTGCCACCAGTGATTCCCCATCAGGGGAAGAGACCCAGTACTTC. Translating it yields CATSDSPSGEETQYF. The J gene is TRBJ2-5, the V gene TRBV24-1, with D perhaps matching TRBD1 (6 bases). CDR1 KGHDR and CDR2 SFDVKD come from the germline V gene. V was pared by 2 bases and J by 3 bases, with 12 bases between. The CDR3 spans 15 residues.

The chain couples TRBV2 to TRBJ2-7, with 9 bases identical to TRBD1. There are 12 residues in the CDR3. The germline V gene encodes CDR1 SNHLY and CDR2 FYNNEI. V dropped 6 bases and J dropped 6; count of bases not matched to a gene: 3. For the CDR3, the DNA is TGTGCCAGCAGGGAGACAGGGGGCGAGCAGTACTTC. Its translation: CASRETGGEQYF.

This clonotype was seen at least ten times. The chain carries TRBV12-3 or TRBV12-4 and TRBJ2-5; D not resolved. The CDR3 contains 14 residues. Trimming pared 3 bases from V and 11 bases from J, leaving 19 bases between. The CDR3 nucleotides read TGTGCCAGCAGTTTGGCGTCAGCCCTCCCCCCACAGTACTTC. Protein sequence: CASSLASALPPQYF.

This clonotype was recorded at least ten times. As DNA, the CDR3 is TGTGCCAGCAGCTTTCAGTTAAACACTGAAGCTTTCTTT. It translates to CASSFQLNTEAFF. The genes are TRBV11-2 and TRBJ1-1; unclear D gene. Trimming cost V 3 bases and J 2 bases, with 7 bases left between them. The CDR3 consists of 13 residues. In germline, CDR1 is SGHAT, CDR2 FQNNGV.

This clonotype was seen only a few times. J is TRBJ2-6 and V is TRBV4-1; D is unclear. The V gene lost 0 bases and the J gene lost 0 bases, with 6 bases spanning the gap. The CDR3 is 16 amino acids. The germline CDR1 and CDR2 sequences are MGHRA and YSYEKL. CDR3 nucleotide sequence: TGCGCCAGCAGCCAAGAACTGGGCTCTGGGGCCAACGTCCTGACTTTC. Protein product: CASSQELGSGANVLTF.

The chain is built from TRBV10-1 and TRBJ2-3, with 9 bases aligning to TRBD2. CDR1 WNHNN and CDR2 SYGVQD come from the germline V gene (reference sequence). Trimming removed 0 bases from V and 9 bases from J; junction bases left unmatched: 10. The CDR3 has 16 residues. Written as DNA, the CDR3 is TGCGCCAGCAGTGAGTCGACTGGGCTAGCGGGGTTAACGCAGTATTTT. Protein sequence: CASSESTGLAGLTQYF.

This clonotype has a count of ten or more. This rearrangement joins TRBV18 to TRBJ1-5, with 9 bases lining up with TRBD1. This CDR3 is built from 15 residues. Per germline, CDR1 KGHSH and CDR2 LQKENI. Germline trimming cut 4 bases from V and 3 bases from J; bases unmatched to any gene: 4. CDR3 in amino acids: CASSQGTGLNQPQHF. The CDR3 nucleotides are TGTGCCAGCTCACAGGGGACAGGGCTCAATCAGCCCCAGCATTTT. Full variable domain (remainder filled in from reference TRBV18 and TRBJ1-5): NAGVMQNPRHLVRRRGQEARLRCSPMKGHSHVYWYRQLPEEGLKFMVYLQKENIIDESGMPKERFSAEFPKEGPSILRIQQVVRGDSAAYFCASSQGTGLNQPQHFGDGTRLSIL.

As regards this clonotype: A read error is possible here, since a much larger clone lies one base away. CDR3 region: CASSPGTGVQETQYF. CDR3 coding DNA: TGTGCCAGCAGTCCCGGGACAGGGGTCCAAGAGACCCAGTACTTC. The chain couples TRBV27 to TRBJ2-5; 10 bases match TRBD1. The germline gives CDR1 MNHEY, CDR2 SMNVEV (reference sequence). The V gene end was trimmed by 5 bases and the J gene end by 1 base; junction bases not matched to a gene: 4. There are 15 residues in the CDR3.

J is TRBJ2-6 and V is TRBV25-1; D not resolved. Germline V lookup: CDR1 MGHDK, CDR2 SYGVNS. The CDR3 consists of 14 residues. V dropped 6 bases and J dropped 0 bases, with 6 bases sitting between them. The CDR3 DNA is TGTGCCAGCAGCCGGAACTCTGGGGCCAACGTCCTGACTTTC. Translating gives CASSRNSGANVLTF. Combining the CDR3 with reference TRBV25-1 and TRBJ2-6 gives the whole variable domain EADIYQTPRYLVIGTGKKITLECSQTMGHDKMYWYQQDPGMELHLIHYSYGVNSTEKGDLSSESTVSRIRTEHFPLTLESARPSHTSQYLCASSRNSGANVLTFGAGSRLTVL.

This clonotype was observed at least ten times. The chain links TRBV5-4 to TRBJ2-1; the match to TRBD1 covers 10 bases. Germline CDR1 is SGHNT and CDR2 is YYREEE (reference sequence). This CDR3 contains 17 residues. The ends lost 6 bases at V and 2 bases at J; junction bases unmatched: 11. CDR3 protein: CASNWGGGQGTYNEQFF. DNA of the CDR3: TGTGCCAGCAATTGGGGAGGGGGACAGGGGACCTACAATGAGCAGTTCTTC.

This clonotype showed up just a few times. This sequence joins TRBV4-1 and TRBJ2-1; possible D gene TRBD2, 6 bases. Germline-derived CDR1 and CDR2 are MGHRA and YSYEKL. V lost 5 bases, J lost 7 bases, and 12 bases lay in between. There are 13 residues in the CDR3. The CDR3 spells CASSTTRGNEQFF. The CDR3 DNA sequence: TGCGCCAGCAGCACGACTAGAGGGAATGAGCAGTTCTTC.

This clonotype appeared many times. The chain employs TRBV18 and TRBJ2-7, with a possible D match to TRBD1 (5 bases). V dropped 2 bases and J dropped 7 bases, with 15 bases sitting between them. Germline CDR1 and CDR2: KGHSH and LQKENI. CDR3 length equals 14 residues. CDR3 DNA: TGTGCCAGCTCACCAGCTGCTACAGGATGGGAGCAGTACTTC. Its translation: CASSPAATGWEQYF. Using reference TRBV18 and TRBJ2-7 for the parts outside the CDR3, the full variable domain is NAGVMQNPRHLVRRRGQEARLRCSPMKGHSHVYWYRQLPEEGLKFMVYLQKENIIDESGMPKERFSAEFPKEGPSILRIQQVVRGDSAAYFCASSPAATGWEQYFGPGTRLTVT.

This clonotype was detected a few times. The CDR3 spells CAWSLRLAGSTGELFF. CDR3 sequence (DNA): TGTGCCTGGAGTCTGAGACTAGCGGGGAGCACCGGGGAGCTGTTTTTT. The chain links TRBV30 to TRBJ2-2, with TRBD2 identical over 11 bases. V lost 2 bases and J lost 4; bases outside the gene matches: 6. The germline V gene has CDR1 GTSNPN and CDR2 SVGIG (reference sequence). The CDR3 length is 16 residues.

This clonotype was seen ten or more times. The V and J genes are TRBV3-1 and TRBJ1-4; no clear D gene. Germline V gene sequence: CDR1 LGHDT, CDR2 YNNKEL (reference sequence). V was cut by 0 bases and J by 3 bases, with 17 bases left in between. The CDR3 covers 18 residues. The chain's CDR3 is CASSQDRGEGWANEKLFF. The CDR3 nucleotides read TGTGCCAGCAGCCAAGATAGAGGAGAGGGTTGGGCTAATGAAAAACTGTTTTTT.

As for this clonotype: This may stem from a read error, because a much larger clone lies one nucleotide away. The rearrangement uses TRBV11-2 and TRBJ2-3; D not certain. In germline, CDR1 is SGHAT, CDR2 FQNNGV. The V gene lost 6 bases and the J gene lost 4 bases, with 14 bases spanning the gap. The CDR3 extends over 14 amino acids. The CDR3 coding sequence is TGTGCCAGCAGGCCTACTGACCCCGCAGATACGCAGTATTTT. This encodes CASRPTDPADTQYF. Using reference TRBV11-2 and TRBJ2-3 for the parts outside the CDR3, the full variable domain is EAGVAQSPRYKIIEKRQSVAFWCNPISGHATLYWYQQILGQGPKLLIQFQNNGVVDDSQLPKDRFSAERLKGVDSTLKIQPAKLEDSAVYLCASRPTDPADTQYFGPGTRLTVL.

This clonotype was counted many times. The chain joins TRBV5-1 to TRBJ1-2; TRBD1 matches 10 bases. Germline-derived CDR1 and CDR2 are SGHRS and YFSETQ. Trimming removed 0 bases from V and 4 bases from J; junction bases left unmatched: 3. CDR3 length: 15 amino acids. The CDR3 coding sequence is TGCGCCAGCAGCTTGGTGACAGGGGGCAGCTATGGCTACACCTTC. This gives the protein CASSLVTGGSYGYTF.

The chain links TRBV19 to TRBJ2-3; TRBD2 matches 12 bases. In germline, CDR1 is LNHDA, CDR2 SQIVND (reference sequence). V lost 5 bases, J lost 2 bases, and 8 bases stayed unmatched. The CDR3 consists of 17 residues. The CDR3 loop is CASSPIGTSGYTDTQYF. CDR3 nucleotides: TGTGCCAGTAGTCCGATTGGGACTAGCGGGTACACAGATACGCAGTATTTT.

This clonotype was detected only a few times. The chain carries TRBV24-1 and TRBJ2-2; D may be TRBD1 or TRBD2 (5 bases each). V was cut by 1 base and J by 2 bases, with 16 bases left in between. The CDR3 has 18 residues. Germline V gene data show CDR1 as KGHDR and CDR2 as SFDVKD. The CDR3 region has the DNA TGTGCCACCAGTGATTTTCCGGCAGTGGGGGTCAACACCGGGGAGCTGTTTTTT. Residues: CATSDFPAVGVNTGELFF.

Note on this clonotype: This may come from a read error, since a much larger clone is one base off. The chain couples TRBV18 to TRBJ1-5, with 7 bases identical to TRBD1. Per the germline V gene, CDR1 is KGHSH and CDR2 is LQKENI. CDR3 length: 14 amino acids. The DNA of the CDR3 is TGTGCCAACTCACCAGGGGGGAGCAATCAGCCCCAGCATTTT. The encoded protein is CANSPGGSNQPQHF.

Ten or more counts support this clonotype. The genes are TRBV5-1 and TRBJ1-1; D is unresolved. Germline loops: CDR1 SGHRS, CDR2 YFSETQ. V lost 0 bases to trimming and J lost 4 bases, with 13 bases between them. The CDR3 is 15 residues long. In nucleotides, the CDR3 is TGCGCCAGCAGCTTGGGCCCCGGGGAGAGCACTGAAGCTTTCTTT. Its translation: CASSLGPGESTEAFF.

This clonotype appeared many times. V is TRBV6-1 and J is TRBJ2-1; 13 bases align to TRBD2. The junction had 6 bases not matched to a gene; V was cut back by 6 bases and J by 7 bases. CDR1 MNHNS and CDR2 SASEGT come from the germline V gene. The CDR3 is made up of 15 amino acids. The CDR3 loop reads CASRLGLAGVNEQFF. The CDR3 DNA reads as TGTGCCAGCAGACTCGGACTAGCGGGGGTGAATGAGCAGTTCTTC.

In this sample, this clonotype turned up many times. This rearrangement joins TRBV6-5 to TRBJ2-3, with no clear D. V shed 6 bases and J shed 2 bases, with 9 bases lying between them. The CDR3 is made up of 13 amino acids. From germline, CDR1 is MNHEY and CDR2 SVGAGI. The CDR3: CASRGFLTDTQYF. In DNA form, the CDR3 reads TGTGCCAGCAGAGGTTTTCTCACAGATACGCAGTATTTT.

This clonotype was observed at least ten times. V is TRBV10-3 and J is TRBJ2-1; 7 bases line up with TRBD2. V shed 8 bases, J shed 8 bases, and the junction held 9 bases outside the gene matches. Germline V lookup: CDR1 ENHRY, CDR2 SYGVKD. The CDR3 totals 13 residues. This chain's CDR3 is CAIGREGLHEQFF. In DNA form, the CDR3 reads TGTGCCATCGGGAGGGAGGGTCTTCATGAGCAGTTCTTC.

This rearrangement joins TRBV6-1 to TRBJ1-2, with D tentatively TRBD1 (6 bases). V lost 7 bases and J 2 bases, leaving 8 bases between the germline ends. Germline-derived CDR1 and CDR2 are MNHNS and SASEGT. The CDR3 totals 12 residues. The CDR3 protein is CASTGQNYGYTF. In DNA, the CDR3 is TGTGCCAGCACCGGACAGAACTATGGCTACACCTTC.

The chain recombines TRBV6-1 with TRBJ2-2; TRBD1 agrees at 8 bases. The V segment lost 7 bases and the J segment 7 bases; nucleotides outside the gene matches: 14. The CDR3 is 16 residues long. Looked up from germline, CDR1 is MNHNS and CDR2 is SASEGT. The CDR3 here is CASNLIHTGGGGELFF. The CDR3 DNA reads TGTGCCAGCAACCTAATCCACACAGGGGGAGGCGGGGAGCTGTTTTTT.

This clonotype was observed many times. The chain couples TRBV7-9 to TRBJ1-1, with D possibly being TRBD1 (6 bases). Germline values: CDR1 SEHNR, CDR2 FQNEAQ (reference sequence). The length of the CDR3 is 13 residues. The V and J ends lost 4 bases and 4 bases respectively, with 10 bases between them. The CDR3 coding sequence is TGTGCCAGCAGCTCAACAGGGACCACTGAAGCTTTCTTT. Translation gives CASSSTGTTEAFF.